One and the same sample provided the 25 T cell receptor beta chains below, sequenced in a study of blood T cell repertoires in COVID-19. Assay used: immunoSEQ multiplex PCR; TCRdb lists only in-frame clones, some missing. Of around 130,000 clones in the sample, about 80% were seen once. What was sequenced was peripheral blood. The receptors derive from a man between 60 and 75 years old with active or convalescent COVID-19.

The V gene is TRBV3-1 (or the pseudogene TRBV3-2), the J gene TRBJ2-3; the D gene is possibly TRBD2 (6 bases). The length of the CDR3 is 16 residues. The V end was cut by 0 bases, the J end by 0 bases, with 10 bases between. CDR1 is LGHDT and CDR2 is YNNKEL in the germline V gene (reference sequence). The CDR3 DNA reads TGTGCCAGCAGCCAAGACTACGGAGGGAGCACAGATACGCAGTATTTT. Translated, it gives CASSQDYGGSTDTQYF.

The rearrangement uses TRBV6-1 and TRBJ2-5; 9 positions match TRBD2. The CDR3 has 14 amino acids. Germline CDR1 and CDR2: MNHNS and SASEGT. V dropped 2 bases and J dropped 8; count of bases not matched to a gene: 6. CDR3 in DNA: TGTGCCAGCAGTGAAACTAGCGGGTATGCCACCCAGTACTTC. This codes for CASSETSGYATQYF.

With respect to this clone: Different DNA sequences within this sample yield the same CDR3. The chain carries TRBV6-5 and TRBJ2-2, with D tentatively TRBD1 (5 bases). This CDR3 region has 16 residues. Germline CDR1 is MNHEY and CDR2 is SVGAGI. V lost 0 bases, J lost 1 base, and 9 bases lay in between. CDR3 residues: CASSYSRTGNTGELFF. The CDR3 coding sequence is TGTGCCAGCAGTTACTCGAGAACAGGGAACACCGGGGAGCTGTTTTTT.

The rearrangement links TRBV3-1 (or the pseudogene TRBV3-2) to TRBJ2-7, with D possibly TRBD1 on 5 matching bases. Trimming removed 0 bases from V and 3 bases from J, with 12 bases in between. Germline V gives CDR1 LGHDT, CDR2 YNNKEL (reference sequence). The CDR3 runs 15 residues. The CDR3 DNA follows: TGTGCCAGCAGCCAAGATAGGGGCCGTGGCTACGAGCAGTACTTC. This codes for CASSQDRGRGYEQYF.

This sequence joins TRBV19 and TRBJ2-3; D is perhaps TRBD1 (8 bases). Germline V gene sequence: CDR1 LNHDA, CDR2 SQIVND (reference sequence). Deletions cut 3 bases from V and 1 base from J, with 20 bases between. CDR3 size: 18 residues. CDR3 coding DNA: TGTGCCAGTAGTATCTACTATACAGGGGGGGAAGGCACAGATACGCAGTATTTT. This translates into CASSIYYTGGEGTDTQYF.

This clone was seen a single time. J is TRBJ1-1 and V is TRBV6-5, with 8 nucleotides matching TRBD1. Germline V CDR1 and CDR2: MNHEY, SVGAGI. The CDR3 loop spans 14 amino acids. V shed 2 bases, J shed 1 base, and the junction held 0 bases outside the gene matches. The CDR3 here is CASSYGQGNTEAFF. In DNA, the CDR3 is TGTGCCAGCAGTTACGGACAGGGGAACACTGAAGCTTTCTTT.

The CDR3 sequence is CASRRTSGTAYNEQFF. CDR3 coding DNA: TGTGCCAGCAGAAGGACTAGCGGGACGGCCTACAATGAGCAGTTCTTC. The chain couples TRBV6-6 to TRBJ2-1; 12 bases agree with TRBD2. Germline V gene lookup returns CDR1 MNHNY and CDR2 SVGAGI (reference sequence). The ends lost 6 bases at V and 2 bases at J; junction bases unmatched: 5. The CDR3 runs to 16 residues.

There are a few counts of this clone. This sequence joins TRBV10-1 and TRBJ1-5; weak D call: TRBD1 (5 bases). CDR1 and CDR2 from the germline V gene are WNHNN and SYGVQD (reference sequence). Trimming stripped 6 bases from V and 0 bases from J, with 9 bases between. The CDR3 loop spans 14 amino acids. CDR3 residues: CASRVTVSNQPQHF. CDR3 DNA: TGCGCCAGCAGGGTGACAGTTAGCAATCAGCCCCAGCATTTT.

The chain recombines TRBV6-5 with TRBJ2-5; 11 bases match TRBD2. Germline V lookup: CDR1 MNHEY, CDR2 SVGAGI. The CDR3 loop spans 15 amino acids. The trim removed 5 bases at V and 1 base at J, leaving 3 bases unmatched. CDR3: CASSPGLAAQETQYF. CDR3 in DNA: TGTGCCAGCAGTCCGGGACTAGCGGCCCAAGAGACCCAGTACTTC.

The rearrangement uses TRBV4-3 and TRBJ2-5, with TRBD2 identical over 11 bases. V lost 3 bases, J lost 1 base, and 4 bases stayed unmatched. The CDR3 runs 16 residues. The germline gives CDR1 LGHNA, CDR2 YSLEER. The CDR3: CASSQLAGGRQETQYF. The CDR3 DNA is TGCGCCAGCAGCCAGCTAGCGGGAGGACGCCAAGAGACCCAGTACTTC.

The V and J genes are TRBV6-4 and TRBJ2-1; 10 bases line up with TRBD2. The CDR3 has 16 residues. V dropped 6 bases and J dropped 12; count of bases not matched to a gene: 17. CDR1 is MRHNA and CDR2 is SNTAGT in the germline V gene. Here the CDR3 reads CASSDLGFSGRAWQFF. As DNA, the CDR3 is TGTGCCAGCAGCGACCTAGGGTTCAGCGGGAGGGCCTGGCAGTTCTTC.

The chain uses TRBV28 and TRBJ1-1; D is unclear. CDR1 MDHEN and CDR2 SYDVKM come from the germline V gene. Trimming pared 5 bases from V and 1 base from J, leaving 11 bases between. The CDR3 extends over 14 amino acids. CDR3 sequence (DNA): TGTGCCAGCAGTCGTTGGAGGGAGAACACTGAAGCTTTCTTT. This codes for CASSRWRENTEAFF.

This rearrangement joins TRBV20-1 to TRBJ2-7; D is undetermined. V was cut by 6 bases and J by 1 base, with 7 bases left in between. Germline values: CDR1 DFQATT, CDR2 SNEGSKA (reference sequence). The CDR3 runs to 11 residues. CDR3: CSARSSYEQYF. The CDR3 DNA is TGCAGTGCCCGTAGTTCCTACGAGCAGTACTTC.

CDR3 region: CASSLSSPGGSISYEQYF. Written as DNA, the CDR3 is TGCGCCAGCAGCTTGTCCTCCCCAGGCGGGAGCATCTCCTACGAGCAGTACTTC. This chain connects TRBV5-1 to TRBJ2-7; 7 bases fit TRBD2. Per the germline V gene, CDR1 is SGHRS and CDR2 is YFSETQ. Trimming cost V 1 base and J 0 bases; bases outside gene matches: 13. The CDR3 runs to 18 residues.

The gene calls are TRBV7-3 and TRBJ2-3; TRBD1 matches at 11 bases. The V segment lost 2 bases and the J segment 2 bases; nucleotides outside the gene matches: 15. The CDR3 runs 20 residues. Per germline, CDR1 SGHTA and CDR2 FQGTGA. CDR3 nucleotide sequence: TGTGCCAGCAGCTTATACCCCCCCCCGGACAGGGGGCAGGACACAGATACGCAGTATTTT. Its protein product is CASSLYPPPDRGQDTDTQYF.

This clone has a single count. This chain connects TRBV28 to TRBJ1-2; TRBD1 might be the D (5 bases). This CDR3 is built from 12 residues. Trimming pared 5 bases from V and 8 bases from J, leaving 12 bases between. CDR1 and CDR2 from the germline V gene are MDHEN and SYDVKM. The CDR3: CASSPHGGGYTF. CDR3 nucleotides: TGTGCCAGCAGTCCCCACGGGGGGGGCTACACCTTC.

In nucleotides, the CDR3 is TGTGCCAGCATCGAACAGGGAACCGGGGAGCTGTTTTTT. This translates into CASIEQGTGELFF. V and J are TRBV12-3 or TRBV12-4 and TRBJ2-2, with D perhaps matching TRBD1 (6 bases). This CDR3 comprises 13 residues. With 7 bases removed from V and 5 bases from J, the gap between germline ends came to 11 bases.

J is TRBJ2-1 and V is TRBV18; tentative D call: TRBD1 (6 bases). This CDR3 region has 17 residues. Per germline, CDR1 KGHSH and CDR2 LQKENI. Trimming left V 4 bases short and J 2 bases short, with 18 bases between. The CDR3 reads CASSLASGDGTYNEQFF. The CDR3 bases are TGTGCCAGCTCACTGGCCTCAGGGGACGGAACCTACAATGAGCAGTTCTTC.

The chain employs TRBV5-6 and TRBJ2-7, with 10 bases matching TRBD1. This CDR3 contains 16 residues. Germline values: CDR1 SGHDT, CDR2 YYEEEE. With 2 bases clipped from V and 1 base from J, the junction kept 6 bases outside the gene matches. CDR3 bases: TGTGCCAGCAGCTTCTTTGACAGGGGGCTTTCCTACGAGCAGTACTTC. This sequence encodes CASSFFDRGLSYEQYF.

The rearrangement joins TRBV19 to TRBJ2-2, with D possibly matching TRBD1 (7 bases). The CDR3 contains 15 residues. Germline CDR1 reads LNHDA; CDR2 reads SQIVND (reference sequence). V lost 10 bases and J lost 6, with 21 bases in between. CDR3 nucleotides: TGTGCCACCCATGACAGGGCTTGGGAGGCCGGGGAGCTGTTTTTT. This sequence encodes CATHDRAWEAGELFF.

As DNA, the CDR3 is TGTGCCAGCAGCCAAGGGCTTGCCGTGCAGTACTTC. It specifies CASSQGLAVQYF. The rearrangement uses TRBV3-1 (or the pseudogene TRBV3-2) and TRBJ2-7; D is undetermined. The germline CDR1 and CDR2 sequences are LGHDT and YNNKEL (reference sequence). The CDR3 is 12 residues long. V gave up 1 base and J gave up 9 bases, with 10 bases separating them.

This rearrangement joins TRBV4-3 to TRBJ2-1; TRBD2 aligns across 10 bases. V dropped 4 bases and J dropped 2; count of bases not matched to a gene: 11. The CDR3 length is 18 residues. CDR1 and CDR2 (germline): LGHNA, YSLEER. The CDR3 sequence is CASSPRASGSVTYNEQFF. The CDR3 DNA reads TGCGCCAGCAGCCCCCGGGCTAGCGGGAGTGTTACCTACAATGAGCAGTTCTTC.

The chain recombines TRBV30 with TRBJ2-3; 7 positions agree with TRBD2. CDR3 size: 15 residues. Per the germline V gene, CDR1 is GTSNPN and CDR2 is SVGIG (reference sequence). V trimming: 4 bases; J trimming: 5 bases; junction bases outside the gene matches: 12. The CDR3 DNA is TGTGCCTGGACCGGGGAGCGGGACTTGGTAGATACGCAGTATTTT. Residues: CAWTGERDLVDTQYF.

A note on this clone: The junction and the germline gene differ at one end; a read error may be behind it. The chain employs TRBV6-2 or TRBV6-3 and TRBJ2-7; TRBD2 might be the D (6 bases). Germline CDR1 and CDR2: MNHEY and SVGEGT. The CDR3 consists of 11 residues. CDR3 amino acids: CASSYPGLCTF. CDR3 coding DNA: TGTGCCAGCAGTTACCCGGGACTCTGCACATTC.

This sequence joins TRBV24-1 and TRBJ1-1; 7 nucleotides line up with TRBD1. CDR1 is KGHDR, CDR2 SFDVKD, per germline. The CDR3 spans 14 residues. V dropped 7 bases and J dropped 3; count of bases not matched to a gene: 7. DNA for the CDR3: TGTGCCACCAGGAGGGACAGTGAGGACACTGAAGCTTTCTTT. Protein sequence: CATRRDSEDTEAFF.